This TCR beta chain was documented in a study of post-analysis software for immune sequencing data. As for the study in general: Relapsing-remitting, secondary progressive and progressive-relapsing multiple sclerosis courses were included.

This clonotype was detected ten times or more. The antigen remains unidentified. Findings and limits, study-wide: Multiple sclerosis was associated with a significant reduction in normalized Chao1 diversity relative to controls.

Unique molecular identifiers were carried by the TCR beta cDNA libraries. Between about 0.9 and 11 million T cells gave rise to about 450,000 cDNA molecules. Each CDR3 protein is one row after TCRdb ran MiXCR on the PCR reads. This repertoire shows some 260,000 distinct CDR3 sequences, 30% to 45% found once; its top ten account for around 4.8%. This sequence was found in a girl aged 5 to 17 with multiple sclerosis. Sequencing input: blood.

Here the CDR3 DNA reads TGCGCCAGCAGCTTGAGGGGGGCTAGCACAGATACGCAGTATTTT. Its protein product is CASSLRGASTDTQYF. This chain links TRBV5-1 with TRBJ2-3; D possibly matches TRBD1 or TRBD2 (6 bases each). The CDR3 length is 15 residues. V shed 1 base and J shed 0 bases, with 9 bases lying between them. Germline values: CDR1 SGHRS, CDR2 YFSETQ.